This T cell receptor (beta chain) was observed in a study of blood T cell repertoires in COVID-19. Trimming removed 4 bases from V and 4 bases from J, with 10 bases in between. CDR1 SGHTA and CDR2 FQGNSA come from the germline V gene. The CDR3 has 13 amino acids. The assay was immunoSEQ multiplex PCR, and TCRdb's table has in-frame clones only and misses some. The sample lists some 220,000 clones, over 75% occurring once. This rearrangement joins TRBV7-2 to TRBJ1-2; unclear D gene. The clonotype originates from a man aged 50-59 years with COVID-19, enrolled during active disease. The sequencing input was peripheral blood. The CDR3 DNA reads as TGTGCCAGCAGCTCCTACGGTCCCTATGGCTACACCTTC. It codes for CASSSYGPYGYTF.